Presented here are 17 T cell receptor beta chains from one specimen sequenced in a study of blood T cell repertoires in COVID-19. This table comes from immunoSEQ multiplex PCR, and its TCRdb copy is limited to in-frame clones, with some not included. This table holds about 200,000 clones, about 90% found once. Sequencing used peripheral blood. Receptor source: a man between 60 and 75 years old with active or convalescent COVID-19.

The V gene is TRBV5-5, the J gene TRBJ1-2, with D unclear. The CDR3 extends over 13 amino acids. Trimming took 0 bases from V and 2 from J, leaving 5 bases between them. In germline, CDR1 is SGHKS, CDR2 YYEKEE (reference sequence). This chain's CDR3 is CASSLVQNYGYTF. The CDR3 DNA follows: TGTGCCAGCAGCTTGGTCCAGAACTATGGCTACACCTTC.

The chain uses TRBV19 and TRBJ1-3, with TRBD1 as a possible D gene (6 bases). V lost 3 bases and J 4 bases, leaving 16 bases between the germline ends. The CDR3 runs 16 residues. The germline V gene encodes CDR1 LNHDA and CDR2 SQIVND (reference sequence). CDR3 in amino acids: CASSIPSGDRGNTIYF. CDR3 nucleotides: TGTGCCAGTAGTATTCCTTCAGGGGATCGCGGAAACACCATATATTTT. Looking up the rest from reference TRBV19 and TRBJ1-3 gives the full variable domain: DGGITQSPKYLFRKEGQNVTLSCEQNLNHDAMYWYRQDPGQGLRLIYYSQIVNDFQKGDIAEGYSVSREKKESFPLTVTSAQKNPTAFYLCASSIPSGDRGNTIYFGEGSWLTVV.

V and J are TRBV5-1 and TRBJ1-5; D not resolved. Looked up from germline, CDR1 is SGHRS and CDR2 is YFSETQ. Trimming left V 0 bases short and J 3 bases short, with 7 bases between. The CDR3 loop spans 14 amino acids. CDR3 nucleotide sequence: TGCGCCAGCAGCTTGGACGGTATCAATCAGCCCCAGCATTTT. It encodes CASSLDGINQPQHF.

The chain is built from TRBV7-2 and TRBJ2-1, with 9 bases lining up with TRBD2. CDR3 length equals 16 residues. V was pared by 1 base and J by 7 bases, with 8 bases of the junction left unmatched. Germline V CDR1 and CDR2: SGHTA, FQGNSA. The CDR3 DNA is TGTGCCAGCAGCTTAGTACCAGCGGGGGGCCGGAATGAGCAGTTCTTC. It translates to CASSLVPAGGRNEQFF. Full variable domain (outside the CDR3, taken from reference TRBV7-2 and TRBJ2-1): GAGVSQSPSNKVTEKGKDVELRCDPISGHTALYWYRQSLGQGLEFLIYFQGNSAPDKSGLPSDRFSAERTGGSVSTLTIQRTQQEDSAVYLCASSLVPAGGRNEQFFGPGTRLTVL.

As concerns this clone: Other DNA sequences in the same sample also yield this CDR3. The chain couples TRBV4-1 to TRBJ1-6; perhaps TRBD1 as D (6 bases). V lost 3 bases and J 0 bases, leaving 12 bases between the germline ends. This CDR3 comprises 17 residues. Per the germline V gene, CDR1 is MGHRA and CDR2 is YSYEKL. The CDR3 region has the DNA TGCGCCAGCAGCCAGGAAACAGGGAGCTCCTATAATTCACCCCTCCACTTT. Its translation is CASSQETGSSYNSPLHF.

The genes are TRBV3-1 (or the pseudogene TRBV3-2) and TRBJ2-1; a possible D gene is TRBD2 (5 bases). V dropped 1 base and J dropped 5 bases, with 15 bases sitting between them. This CDR3 has 16 amino acids. CDR1 and CDR2 (germline): LGHDT, YNNKEL (reference sequence). As DNA, the CDR3 is TGTGCCAGCAGCCAAGGTGTCTCGCGGGTCAACAATGAGCAGTTCTTC. Translated, it gives CASSQGVSRVNNEQFF.

This clone was seen a single time. The V and J genes are TRBV5-1 and TRBJ1-2; 8 positions match TRBD1. This CDR3 has 15 residues. V lost 3 bases to trimming and J lost 0 bases; unmatched junction nucleotides: 4. Germline-derived CDR1 and CDR2 are SGHRS and YFSETQ. CDR3 protein: CASSSLDRANYGYTF. CDR3 DNA sequence: TGCGCCAGCAGCTCCCTGGACAGGGCTAACTATGGCTACACCTTC. The whole variable domain, remainder taken from reference TRBV5-1 and TRBJ1-2, is KAGVTQTPRYLIKTRGQQVTLSCSPISGHRSVSWYQQTPGQGLQFLFEYFSETQRNKGNFPGRFSGRQFSNSRSEMNVSTLELGDSALYLCASSSLDRANYGYTFGSGTRLTVV.

The chain is built from TRBV6-5 and TRBJ2-7; 8 positions match TRBD1. The V segment lost 7 bases and the J segment 3 bases; nucleotides outside the gene matches: 5. CDR1 is MNHEY, CDR2 SVGAGI, per germline. The CDR3 covers 13 residues. In DNA, the CDR3 is TGTGCCAGCACCCTAGGACAGGGCTACGAGCAGTACTTC. Its translation is CASTLGQGYEQYF.

The rearrangement uses TRBV5-1 and TRBJ2-1, with TRBD1 as a possible D gene (6 bases). The CDR3 extends over 12 amino acids. V lost 4 bases and J lost 9, with 11 bases in between. Germline V gives CDR1 SGHRS, CDR2 YFSETQ. Here the CDR3 reads CASSVQGGEQFF. The DNA for the CDR3 is TGCGCCAGCAGCGTACAGGGCGGTGAGCAGTTCTTC. Using reference TRBV5-1 and TRBJ2-1 for the parts outside the CDR3, the full variable domain is KAGVTQTPRYLIKTRGQQVTLSCSPISGHRSVSWYQQTPGQGLQFLFEYFSETQRNKGNFPGRFSGRQFSNSRSEMNVSTLELGDSALYLCASSVQGGEQFFGPGTRLTVL.

This clone came up many times. This sequence joins TRBV5-1 and TRBJ2-3, with D possibly being TRBD1 (5 bases). The germline V gene has CDR1 SGHRS and CDR2 YFSETQ. This CDR3 contains 14 residues. Deletions cut 5 bases from V and 3 bases from J, with 13 bases between. CDR3 sequence reads: CASRGLQGTDTQYF. CDR3 sequence (DNA): TGCGCCAGCAGGGGGCTGCAAGGGACAGATACGCAGTATTTT. The full variable domain, rest sourced from reference TRBV5-1 and TRBJ2-3, is KAGVTQTPRYLIKTRGQQVTLSCSPISGHRSVSWYQQTPGQGLQFLFEYFSETQRNKGNFPGRFSGRQFSNSRSEMNVSTLELGDSALYLCASRGLQGTDTQYFGPGTRLTVL.

This clone has only one observation. The chain combines TRBV6-5 with TRBJ1-5; D is undetermined. V lost 8 bases and J lost 2, with 10 bases in between. Germline assignment: CDR1 MNHEY and CDR2 SVGAGI. The CDR3 contains 13 residues. For the CDR3, the DNA is TGTGCCAGCGGACTTAGGGGCAATCAGCCCCAGCATTTT. Translated, it gives CASGLRGNQPQHF.

The chain links TRBV24-1 to TRBJ2-4; D gene unclear. The CDR3 consists of 11 residues. CDR1 and CDR2 (germline): KGHDR, SFDVKD. The V end was cut by 2 bases, the J end by 10 bases, with 5 bases between. The CDR3 nucleotides read TGTGCCACCAGTGATTCGAGGATTCAGTACTTC. Translation gives CATSDSRIQYF.

CDR3 amino acids: CASSLGQSDNSPLHF. The CDR3 DNA reads TGCGCCAGCAGCTTGGGACAGTCTGATAATTCACCCCTCCACTTT. This chain joins TRBV5-1 and TRBJ1-6; weak D call: TRBD1 (5 bases). V was cut by 0 bases and J by 5 bases, with 9 bases left in between. Per germline, CDR1 SGHRS and CDR2 YFSETQ. There are 15 residues in the CDR3.

The chain carries TRBV24-1 and TRBJ2-6; D perhaps matches TRBD2 (6 bases). Trimming cost V 0 bases and J 0 bases, with 8 bases left between them. The germline V gene encodes CDR1 KGHDR and CDR2 SFDVKD. The CDR3 is 17 amino acids. The CDR3 DNA sequence: TGTGCCACCAGTGATTTGTTGGGACTCTCTGGGGCCAACGTCCTGACTTTC. Protein product: CATSDLLGLSGANVLTF.

The gene calls are TRBV24-1 and TRBJ2-7, with TRBD1 matching 8 bases. The V and J ends lost 6 bases and 7 bases, in that order; junction bases with no gene match: 13. Germline V gene sequence: CDR1 KGHDR, CDR2 SFDVKD. The CDR3 has 15 amino acids. The CDR3 protein is CATSPSSARQGEQYF. CDR3 bases: TGTGCCACCAGTCCATCCTCCGCTCGACAGGGGGAGCAGTACTTC.

The gene calls are TRBV6-5 and TRBJ1-5; 9 positions agree with TRBD1. The CDR3 covers 15 residues. Germline CDR1 reads MNHEY; CDR2 reads SVGAGI. V shed 5 bases, J shed 5 bases, and the junction held 7 bases outside the gene matches. DNA of the CDR3: TGTGCCAGCAGTAAACGGACAGGGGATGATCAGCCCCAGCATTTT. Protein: CASSKRTGDDQPQHF.

This clone was seen just once. This chain uses TRBV25-1 with TRBJ1-2, with D possibly TRBD1 on 5 matching bases. The CDR3 has 13 residues. The V end lost 3 bases, the J end lost 8 bases, and 13 bases lay between the germline ends. Per the germline V gene, CDR1 is MGHDK and CDR2 is SYGVNS. The CDR3 nucleotides are TGTGCCAGCAGTGATAGGAGGGGCCGAGGCTACACCTTC. It encodes CASSDRRGRGYTF.